The TCR beta chain described here comes from a study of cytotoxic CD8 clonotypes in ibrutinib-treated CLL. Overall study context: Median treatment time before response sampling was eleven to twelve months, range 6 to 36. Productive templates averaged around 260,000 per sample, and productive rearrangements 90,000 to 100,000.

Generated by immunoSEQ multiplex PCR, the TCRdb table keeps only in-frame clones and is missing some. The sample consists of approximately 92,000 clones, approximately 71% of them appearing once. Comments on this clone: The antigen remains undetermined.

General study points: Clonality correlated strongly with circulating CD8+ T cells and exceeded age-matched healthy donors at baseline.

Trimming cost V 4 bases and J 5 bases; bases outside gene matches: 8. The CDR3 extends over 16 amino acids. CDR1 and CDR2 (germline): SGHAT, FQNNGV. The receptor was isolated from a human donor with chronic lymphocytic leukemia. Material: PBMCs, obtained after 24 months of ibrutinib treatment. The chain carries TRBV11-2 and TRBJ2-5; TRBD2 matches at 12 bases. Written as DNA, the CDR3 is TGTGCCAGCAGCTCTTCGGGACTAGCGGGCCGTGAGACCCAGTACTTC. Translating it yields CASSSSGLAGRETQYF.